The 22 T cell receptor beta chains reported below all come from one sample, sequenced in a study of blood T cell repertoires in COVID-19. Here immunoSEQ multiplex PCR was the method, and the copy in TCRdb shows in-frame clones only, minus some. The table records under 350,000 clones, 70% to 90% of them present only once. The sequenced sample was peripheral blood. The receptors were gathered from a human donor in a cohort sampled during active COVID-19.

V gene TRBV19 combines with J gene TRBJ1-4, with 9 bases aligning to TRBD1. Germline lookup yields CDR1 LNHDA and CDR2 SQIVND (reference sequence). The CDR3 sequence is 15 residues long. V was clipped by 3 bases and J by 7 bases; unmatched bases: 6. The CDR3 loop reads CASSIPQGAREKLFF. The CDR3 nucleotides are TGTGCCAGTAGTATCCCACAGGGGGCACGTGAAAAACTGTTTTTT.

The chain joins TRBV5-1 to TRBJ1-1; TRBD1 matches at 9 bases. The CDR3 contains 14 residues. J was trimmed by 5 bases and V by 4 bases; bases with no gene match: 6. Germline V gene sequence: CDR1 SGHRS, CDR2 YFSETQ. In DNA form, the CDR3 reads TGCGCCAGCAGCATAACAGGGGGCAATACTGAAGCTTTCTTT. The encoded protein is CASSITGGNTEAFF.

Note on this clone: One end of the junction varies from germline; a read error may be responsible. The chain joins TRBV6-1 to TRBJ2-1, with D possibly TRBD1 on 6 matching bases. CDR1 and CDR2 (germline): MNHNS, SASEGT. The CDR3 extends over 14 amino acids. As DNA, the CDR3 is TGTGCCAGCAGCGAAGGACAGCCGTACAATGAGCAGTTCTTC. Encoded protein: CASSEGQPYNEQFF.

This clone was found once. V gene TRBV9 combines with J gene TRBJ2-3; TRBD2 matches 13 bases. V lost 4 bases and J lost 7; bases outside the gene matches: 9. The germline V gene has CDR1 SGDLS and CDR2 YYNGEE. The CDR3 has 16 amino acids. The CDR3 region has the DNA TGTGCCAGCAGCACTGAGACTAGCGGGGGGACGAATACGCAGTATTTT. It codes for CASSTETSGGTNTQYF. Using reference TRBV9 and TRBJ2-3 for the parts outside the CDR3, the full variable domain is DSGVTQTPKHLITATGQRVTLRCSPRSGDLSVYWYQQSLDQGLQFLIQYYNGEERAKGNILERFSAQQFPDLHSELNLSSLELGDSALYFCASSTETSGGTNTQYFGPGTRLTVL.

The rearrangement uses TRBV7-8 and TRBJ1-2; D uncertain. Germline V gene lookup returns CDR1 SGHVS and CDR2 FQNEAQ. The CDR3 extends over 11 amino acids. Trimming removed 8 bases at V and 7 bases at J, with 11 bases between. CDR3 in DNA: TGTGCCAGCTTAATCGAGGGTGGCTACACCTTC. This sequence encodes CASLIEGGYTF. The full variable domain, rest sourced from reference TRBV7-8 and TRBJ1-2, is GAGVSQSPRYKVAKRGQDVALRCDPISGHVSLFWYQQALGQGPEFLTYFQNEAQLDKSGLPSDRFFAERPEGSVSTLKIQRTQQEDSAVYLCASLIEGGYTFGSGTRLTVV.

In this sample, this clone turned up a few times. The chain combines TRBV2 with TRBJ2-7, with D possibly matching TRBD2 (6 bases). The CDR3 is 16 amino acids. V was cut by 7 bases and J by 5 bases, with 24 bases left in between. The germline gives CDR1 SNHLY, CDR2 FYNNEI. The chain's CDR3 is CASNLEPGRTGDEQYF. CDR3 in DNA: TGTGCCAGCAATCTTGAACCTGGACGAACGGGGGACGAGCAGTACTTC. Filled out from reference TRBV2 and TRBJ2-7, the complete variable domain reads EPEVTQTPSHQVTQMGQEVILRCVPISNHLYFYWYRQILGQKVEFLVSFYNNEISEKSEIFDDQFSVERPDGSNFTLKIRSTKLEDSAMYFCASNLEPGRTGDEQYFGPGTRLTVT.

This clone was found once. This chain uses TRBV5-4 with TRBJ2-1, with 9 nucleotides matching TRBD1. The CDR3 contains 14 residues. Looked up from germline, CDR1 is SGHNT and CDR2 is YYREEE (reference sequence). The J segment lost 7 bases and the V segment lost 5 bases, leaving 7 bases of the junction unmatched. For the CDR3, the DNA is TGTGCCAGCAGTCTGGGACAGGGTGGGAATGAGCAGTTCTTC. It encodes CASSLGQGGNEQFF.

The chain employs TRBV2 and TRBJ2-1; 10 bases map to TRBD1. CDR1 is SNHLY, CDR2 FYNNEI, per germline. The length of the CDR3 is 18 residues. V gave up 0 bases and J gave up 5 bases; unmatched junction bases: 10. The CDR3 bases are TGTGCCAGCAGTGAAGCGCTCCGTGGACAGGGGGAAAACAATGAGCAGTTCTTC. Translating it yields CASSEALRGQGENNEQFF.

CDR3 coding DNA: TGTGCCAGCAGTAGAGGACAGGGAAACTACAATGAGCAGTTCTTC. Protein product: CASSRGQGNYNEQFF. The chain joins TRBV6-5 to TRBJ2-1, with TRBD1 matching over 8 bases. Trimming removed 5 bases from V and 3 bases from J; junction bases left unmatched: 6. CDR3 length equals 15 residues. CDR1 and CDR2 (germline): MNHEY, SVGAGI.

The chain is built from TRBV7-9 and TRBJ1-5, with 8 bases lining up with TRBD1. This CDR3 has 17 amino acids. Per the germline V gene, CDR1 is SEHNR and CDR2 is FQNEAQ (reference sequence). After removal of 2 bases from V and 2 bases from J, the junction contained 8 bases not matched to a gene. CDR3 coding DNA: TGTGCCAGCAGCTTATGGCAGGGGGCTGGGGGCAATCAGCCCCAGCATTTT. Translation: CASSLWQGAGGNQPQHF.

V gene TRBV24-1 combines with J gene TRBJ2-3; D gene unclear. The length of the CDR3 is 14 residues. V was shortened by 5 bases and J by 4 bases, with 12 bases between the two germline ends. CDR1 is KGHDR, CDR2 SFDVKD, per germline. CDR3 region: CATSGSYVADTQYF. CDR3 nucleotide sequence: TGTGCCACCAGTGGTTCCTATGTCGCAGATACGCAGTATTTT.

The V call is TRBV25-1, the J call TRBJ1-1; 7 nucleotides match TRBD1. Trimming removed 1 base from V and 1 base from J; junction bases left unmatched: 3. This CDR3 is built from 15 residues. Germline values: CDR1 MGHDK, CDR2 SYGVNS. CDR3 coding DNA: TGTGCCAGCAGTGAATTACGGACAGGGAACACTGAAGCTTTCTTT. It encodes CASSELRTGNTEAFF.

This clone was counted a single time. The chain joins TRBV2 to TRBJ1-3, with no clear D. Germline V gene sequence: CDR1 SNHLY, CDR2 FYNNEI. V lost 6 bases to trimming and J lost 0 bases, with 6 bases between them. CDR3 length equals 13 residues. The DNA of the CDR3 is TGTGCCAGCAGGTCCGGCTCTGGAAACACCATATATTTT. It is translated as CASRSGSGNTIYF.

This clone was counted once. The chain has TRBV3-1 (or the pseudogene TRBV3-2) and TRBJ1-2; 8 bases match TRBD1. V was pared by 0 bases and J by 5 bases, with 8 bases of the junction left unmatched. The CDR3 extends over 16 amino acids. CDR1 LGHDT and CDR2 YNNKEL come from the germline V gene (reference sequence). The CDR3 loop is CASSQDFRGQSYGYTF. In DNA, the CDR3 is TGTGCCAGCAGCCAAGATTTCAGGGGGCAATCATATGGCTACACCTTC.

The V and J genes are TRBV11-2 and TRBJ1-6; D remains ambiguous. The germline gives CDR1 SGHAT, CDR2 FQNNGV. Trimming took 5 bases from V and 9 from J, leaving 11 bases between them. The CDR3 length is 13 residues. CDR3 sequence: CASSLAGGSPLHF. Written as DNA, the CDR3 is TGTGCCAGCAGCCTCGCGGGCGGTTCACCCCTCCACTTT.

This clone occurred once. CDR3 DNA: TGCGCCAGCAGCTCACAGGGTTACACCGGGGAGCTGTTTTTT. It codes for CASSSQGYTGELFF. J is TRBJ2-2 and V is TRBV5-1; the D gene is possibly TRBD1 (6 bases). Trimming removed 3 bases at V and 3 bases at J, with 9 bases between. The CDR3 runs 14 residues. CDR1 SGHRS and CDR2 YFSETQ come from the germline V gene. Supplemented by reference TRBV5-1 and TRBJ2-2, the full variable domain reads KAGVTQTPRYLIKTRGQQVTLSCSPISGHRSVSWYQQTPGQGLQFLFEYFSETQRNKGNFPGRFSGRQFSNSRSEMNVSTLELGDSALYLCASSSQGYTGELFFGEGSRLTVL.

The rearrangement uses TRBV5-1 and TRBJ2-6, with D possibly being TRBD1 (6 bases). There are 17 residues in the CDR3. V lost 3 bases to trimming and J lost 0 bases, with 13 bases between them. Germline loops: CDR1 SGHRS, CDR2 YFSETQ. CDR3 sequence (DNA): TGCGCCAGCAGCTACCCGACAGGCACCTCTGGGGCCAACGTCCTGACTTTC. It yields the protein CASSYPTGTSGANVLTF.

This clone has a single count. V gene TRBV7-2 combines with J gene TRBJ2-3, with D unclear. The CDR3 is 12 residues long. Trimming cost V 4 bases and J 5 bases, with 7 bases left between them. CDR1 is SGHTA, CDR2 FQGNSA, per germline. In DNA form, the CDR3 reads TGTGCCAGCAGCTCCCTTATAGATACGCAGTATTTT. The encoded protein is CASSSLIDTQYF.

The rearrangement joins TRBV2 to TRBJ1-3; the D is unclear. The germline gives CDR1 SNHLY, CDR2 FYNNEI. CDR3 length: 13 residues. V was shortened by 6 bases and J by 0 bases, with 6 bases between the two germline ends. For the CDR3, the DNA is TGTGCCAGCAGATTAGACTCTGGAAACACCATATATTTT. Its protein product is CASRLDSGNTIYF.

The J gene is TRBJ1-1, the V gene TRBV6-5; maybe TRBD1 (5 bases). CDR3 length: 14 residues. Germline CDR1 is MNHEY and CDR2 is SVGAGI. V lost 7 bases and J 4 bases, leaving 16 bases between the germline ends. CDR3 DNA: TGTGCCAGCACATTTGGGGCCGTTGGCACTGAAGCTTTCTTT. Amino acid sequence: CASTFGAVGTEAFF.

This chain connects TRBV5-1 to TRBJ2-3, with D maybe TRBD1 (5 bases). The CDR3 contains 14 residues. Germline assignment: CDR1 SGHRS and CDR2 YFSETQ. V was trimmed by 2 bases and J by 5 bases, leaving 12 bases between them. The CDR3 region has the DNA TGCGCCAGCAGCTTAACAGGTCGAAAAGATACGCAGTATTTT. Protein product: CASSLTGRKDTQYF.

The chain links TRBV6-5 to TRBJ1-1; tentative D call: TRBD1 (5 bases). Trimming took off 9 bases at V and 0 bases at J, with 17 bases between the two ends. The CDR3 length is 15 residues. Germline CDR1 and CDR2: MNHEY and SVGAGI. This CDR3 is CASQDISLMNTEAFF. The CDR3 nucleotides read TGTGCCAGTCAGGACATAAGCTTAATGAACACTGAAGCTTTCTTT.